The 11 T cell receptor beta chains reported below all come from one sample, sequenced in a study of blood T cell repertoires in COVID-19 (dated by TCRdb to about 2020). Library preparation was by the immunoSEQ multiplex PCR assay. TCRdb took this table from immuneACCESS and kept in-frame rearrangements with V and J called. Such tables lack part of the clones; where checked against another copy, unresolved V genes explain under half of the gap, and the rest is unexplained. The sample records 110,000 or so clones, around 85% of which are singletons. The ten largest account for 3% to 4% of the sample. The sample consisted of peripheral blood. All receptors come from a man aged 55 to 70 with acute or convalescent COVID-19.

The chain recombines TRBV11-2 with TRBJ2-5, with D possibly TRBD1 on 5 matching bases. V was clipped by 3 bases and J by 3 bases, with 8 bases between them. This CDR3 is 13 amino acids long. Per the germline V gene, CDR1 is SGHAT and CDR2 is FQNNGV. The CDR3 nucleotides are TGTGCCAGCAGCTTTGGCAGGGAAGAGACCCAGTACTTC. Its protein is CASSFGREETQYF. The full variable domain, rest sourced from reference TRBV11-2 and TRBJ2-5, is EAGVAQSPRYKIIEKRQSVAFWCNPISGHATLYWYQQILGQGPKLLIQFQNNGVVDDSQLPKDRFSAERLKGVDSTLKIQPAKLEDSAVYLCASSFGREETQYFGPGTRLLVL.

Only a few counts were recorded for this clone. The rearrangement uses TRBV7-3 and TRBJ2-3, with D perhaps TRBD2 (5 bases). Trimming removed 4 bases from V and 11 bases from J, with 16 bases in between. The CDR3 is made up of 13 amino acids. CDR1 SGHTA and CDR2 FQGTGA come from the germline V gene. The CDR3 reads CASSSKDGIEQYF. In DNA form, the CDR3 reads TGTGCCAGCAGCTCAAAGGACGGGATAGAGCAGTATTTT.

This chain uses TRBV9 with TRBJ2-7; D perhaps matches TRBD2 (5 bases). CDR1 SGDLS and CDR2 YYNGEE come from the germline V gene. The germline V and J ends were trimmed by 0 bases and 0 bases, with 10 bases remaining between them. The CDR3 has 15 amino acids. The CDR3 DNA follows: TGTGCCAGCAGCGTAGGGGAAGCGGCCTCCTACGAGCAGTACTTC. Translated: CASSVGEAASYEQYF. The full variable domain, rest sourced from reference TRBV9 and TRBJ2-7, is DSGVTQTPKHLITATGQRVTLRCSPRSGDLSVYWYQQSLDQGLQFLIQYYNGEERAKGNILERFSAQQFPDLHSELNLSSLELGDSALYFCASSVGEAASYEQYFGPGTRLTVT.

DNA for the CDR3: TGTGCCAGCAGGGCAACAGGGGATGAGCAGTTCTTC. Its translation: CASRATGDEQFF. The V call is TRBV2, the J call TRBJ2-1; 7 bases fit TRBD1. The CDR3 has 12 residues. The J segment lost 8 bases and the V segment lost 6 bases, leaving 4 bases of the junction unmatched. Germline V gene data show CDR1 as SNHLY and CDR2 as FYNNEI.

The chain links TRBV19 to TRBJ1-4, with D maybe TRBD1 (5 bases). The ends were cut back, 5 bases at V and 6 bases at J, with 16 bases in the middle. CDR1 and CDR2 from the germline V gene are LNHDA and SQIVND (reference sequence). This CDR3 is built from 15 residues. The CDR3 spells CASSRSGREDEKLFF. CDR3 in DNA: TGTGCCAGTAGTCGGTCGGGCAGGGAGGATGAAAAACTGTTTTTT.

The chain couples TRBV6-5 to TRBJ2-1, with D perhaps TRBD2 (6 bases). This CDR3 is 15 amino acids long. Germline values: CDR1 MNHEY, CDR2 SVGAGI. Trimming took 2 bases from V and 2 from J, leaving 10 bases between them. Here the CDR3 reads CASSYEGGAYNEQFF. In DNA, the CDR3 is TGTGCCAGCAGTTACGAGGGAGGCGCCTACAATGAGCAGTTCTTC.

The V gene is TRBV3-1 (or the pseudogene TRBV3-2), the J gene TRBJ2-5; 11 bases align to TRBD1. The CDR3 totals 14 residues. The germline gives CDR1 LGHDT, CDR2 YNNKEL (reference sequence). V gave up 5 bases and J gave up 4 bases; unmatched junction bases: 3. The chain's CDR3 is CASSSGTGGETQYF. CDR3 DNA: TGTGCCAGCAGCTCCGGGACAGGGGGAGAGACCCAGTACTTC.

The genes are TRBV10-3 and TRBJ2-3; TRBD1 agrees at 7 bases. The V and J ends lost 6 bases and 8 bases, in that order; junction bases with no gene match: 14. This CDR3 contains 15 residues. Germline CDR1 ENHRY, CDR2 SYGVKD. The CDR3: CAISSPDRSVGTQYF. The CDR3 region has the DNA TGTGCCATCAGCTCACCGGACAGGAGCGTAGGTACGCAGTATTTT.

This chain connects TRBV5-1 to TRBJ1-2, with D possibly TRBD1 on 6 matching bases. The V end lost 7 bases, the J end lost 2 bases, and 21 bases lay between the germline ends. CDR1 and CDR2 from the germline V gene are SGHRS and YFSETQ. The CDR3 is made up of 16 amino acids. CDR3 sequence reads: CASAPGSQGTNYGYTF. CDR3 bases: TGCGCCAGCGCTCCTGGGTCTCAGGGGACCAACTATGGCTACACCTTC.

The chain carries TRBV7-9 and TRBJ2-5; 10 positions agree with TRBD1. This CDR3 has 16 residues. Germline-derived CDR1 and CDR2 are SEHNR and FQNEAQ (reference sequence). V shed 5 bases and J 2 bases; nucleotides not matched to a gene: 8. The CDR3 region has the DNA TGTGCCAGCAGCCCGAAGGGGGGACAGGGGCAAGAGACCCAGTACTTC. This sequence encodes CASSPKGGQGQETQYF.

This chain uses TRBV10-3 with TRBJ1-2; possible D gene TRBD1, 5 bases. This CDR3 has 14 amino acids. Per the germline V gene, CDR1 is ENHRY and CDR2 is SYGVKD. The ends were cut back, 6 bases at V and 0 bases at J, with 11 bases in the middle. The CDR3 DNA sequence: TGTGCCATCAGCCCCGGACACGCTAACTATGGCTACACCTTC. Its protein product is CAISPGHANYGYTF.